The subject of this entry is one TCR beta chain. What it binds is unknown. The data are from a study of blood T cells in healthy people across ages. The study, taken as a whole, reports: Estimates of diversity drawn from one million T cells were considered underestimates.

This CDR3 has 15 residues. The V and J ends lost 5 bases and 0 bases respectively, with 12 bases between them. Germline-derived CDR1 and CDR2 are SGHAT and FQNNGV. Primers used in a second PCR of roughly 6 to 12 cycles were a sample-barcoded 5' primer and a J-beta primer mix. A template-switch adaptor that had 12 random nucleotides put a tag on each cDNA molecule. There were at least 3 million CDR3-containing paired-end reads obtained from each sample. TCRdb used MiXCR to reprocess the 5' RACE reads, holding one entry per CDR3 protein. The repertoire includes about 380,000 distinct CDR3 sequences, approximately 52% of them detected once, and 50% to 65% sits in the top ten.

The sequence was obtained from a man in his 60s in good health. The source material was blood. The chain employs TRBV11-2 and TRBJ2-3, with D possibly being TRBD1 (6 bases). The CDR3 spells CASSGNRASTDTQYF. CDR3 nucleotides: TGTGCCAGCAGCGGAAACAGGGCGAGCACAGATACGCAGTATTTT. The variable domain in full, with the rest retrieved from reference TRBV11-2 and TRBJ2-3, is EAGVAQSPRYKIIEKRQSVAFWCNPISGHATLYWYQQILGQGPKLLIQFQNNGVVDDSQLPKDRFSAERLKGVDSTLKIQPAKLEDSAVYLCASSGNRASTDTQYFGPGTRLTVL.